This T cell receptor beta chain was captured in a study of control samples from healthy donors and cancer patients. Clones were sequenced by immunoSEQ multiplex PCR, and TCRdb holds only the in-frame ones, with some missing. The sample gives 53,000 or so clones, 75% to 90% of which show up once; over 12% is in the top ten. This clonotype originated in a man aged 60 to 75 with head and neck cancer. Sequenced sample: PBMCs.

The CDR3 DNA is TGTGCCAGCAGCGTATCCGGTGGCGTCACAGATACGCAGTATTTT. Translated: CASSVSGGVTDTQYF. The V gene is TRBV9, the J gene TRBJ2-3; D call uncertain. Germline loops: CDR1 SGDLS, CDR2 YYNGEE. This CDR3 is built from 15 residues. The ends were cut back, 1 base at V and 2 bases at J, with 11 bases in the middle. The entire variable domain, with the rest obtained from reference TRBV9 and TRBJ2-3, is as follows: DSGVTQTPKHLITATGQRVTLRCSPRSGDLSVYWYQQSLDQGLQFLIQYYNGEERAKGNILERFSAQQFPDLHSELNLSSLELGDSALYFCASSVSGGVTDTQYFGPGTRLTVL.